These 9 T cell receptor beta chains were sequenced from one sample in a study of human T cells and chemical hapten exposure. The time point: patch test 3, about 24 weeks after DPC sensitization. Treatment specified: therapeutic diphenylcyclopropenone sensitization with weekly scalp DPC. From the RACE reads, TCRdb called clonotypes with MiXCR, one entry per CDR3 protein. The data contain over 55,000 distinct CDR3 sequences, over 8.5% of them seen just once; the ten biggest clones take up 1.4%. Source: whole blood, taken in connection with sensitization to the hapten diphenylcyclopropenone (DPC). The origin of the receptors is a woman aged 45-65 years with alopecia areata. Some clones in this sample may be carry-over from other donors' samples.

A few counts support this clonotype. Germline and junction disagree at one end, which may indicate a read error. The gene calls are TRBV7-2 and TRBJ2-1; 11 nucleotides match TRBD2. CDR1 is SGHTA, CDR2 FQGNSA, per germline. This CDR3 is 14 amino acids long. CDR3 loop: CASSLSSSGGENSF. The CDR3 DNA is TGTGCCAGCAGCTTAAGCAGTAGCGGGGGGGAAAACTCCTTC.

CDR3 in DNA: TGTGCCAGCAGTGCCTTAAGAGAGCAGTACTTC. Its protein is CASSALREQYF. This chain joins TRBV6-1 and TRBJ2-7; D not resolved. The length of the CDR3 is 11 residues. Germline loops: CDR1 MNHNS, CDR2 SASEGT. The V gene lost 4 bases and the J gene lost 7 bases, with 8 bases spanning the gap.

V usage is TRBV29-1 and J usage is TRBJ2-7; weak D call: TRBD1 (6 bases). There are 13 residues in the CDR3. Germline CDR1 reads SQVTM; CDR2 reads ANQGSEA. Trimming shortened V by 0 bases and J by 7 bases, and 13 bases separated the two germline ends. The CDR3 reads CSVEERGKGEQYF. The CDR3 DNA is TGCAGCGTTGAAGAAAGGGGGAAAGGAGAGCAGTACTTC.

This clonotype has a count of ten or more. This sequence joins TRBV2 and TRBJ1-6, with D possibly being TRBD1 (5 bases). The germline CDR1 and CDR2 sequences are SNHLY and FYNNEI. The ends were cut back, 5 bases at V and 17 bases at J, with 16 bases in the middle. The CDR3 loop spans 12 amino acids. The CDR3: CASSFVGTAFHF. CDR3 DNA: TGTGCCAGCAGTTTCGTTGGGACGGCCTTCCACTTT. The full variable domain, with the rest looked up from reference TRBV2 and TRBJ1-6, is EPEVTQTPSHQVTQMGQEVILRCVPISNHLYFYWYRQILGQKVEFLVSFYNNEISEKSEIFDDQFSVERPDGSNFTLKIRSTKLEDSAMYFCASSFVGTAFHFGNGTRLTVT.

At least ten counts were recorded for this clonotype. This chain joins TRBV20-1 and TRBJ2-7; possibly TRBD1 for D (5 bases). Trimming shortened V by 5 bases and J by 4 bases, and 18 bases separated the two germline ends. The CDR3 runs 14 residues. The V gene's germline CDR1 is DFQATT and CDR2 SNEGSKA (reference sequence). The DNA of the CDR3 is TGCAGTGCTCCGGCGAGGCAGGGAACATACGAGCAGTACTTC. This gives the protein CSAPARQGTYEQYF.

This clonotype occurred many times. The rearrangement joins TRBV18 to TRBJ1-1, with D unresolved. The germline gives CDR1 KGHSH, CDR2 LQKENI. Trimming removed 2 bases at V and 2 bases at J, with 6 bases between. The length of the CDR3 is 13 residues. The CDR3 is CASSPAVNTEAFF. The DNA of the CDR3 is TGTGCCAGCTCACCAGCAGTAAACACTGAAGCTTTCTTT.

This clonotype was detected many times. This chain uses TRBV23-1 with TRBJ1-5, with 10 bases that match TRBD1. TRBV23-1 is filed as an ORF, its function uncertain. The CDR3 has 18 amino acids. Trimming took 6 bases from V and 4 from J; bases not matched to a gene: 15. CDR3 nucleotide sequence: TGCGCCAGCAGCCCCAGAGGGGACAGGGGCTTATTTAATCAGCCCCAGCATTTT. Its protein product is CASSPRGDRGLFNQPQHF.

This clonotype has a count of ten or more. CDR3 bases: TGTGCCAGCAGGCTTACCCCCAGGAACACTGAAGCTTTCTTT. Protein sequence: CASRLTPRNTEAFF. The chain links TRBV5-4 to TRBJ1-1, with D uncertain. CDR3 size: 14 residues. Trimming stripped 5 bases from V and 1 base from J, with 12 bases between. Germline loops: CDR1 SGHNT, CDR2 YYREEE (reference sequence).

This clonotype showed up just a few times. This sequence joins TRBV5-6 and TRBJ2-1; D possibly uses TRBD1 or TRBD2 (5 bases each). The CDR3 is made up of 17 amino acids. Germline V lookup: CDR1 SGHDT, CDR2 YYEEEE. The V end was cut by 6 bases, the J end by 6 bases, with 25 bases between. The CDR3 sequence: CASTENLQEMGSNEQFF. CDR3 coding DNA: TGTGCCAGCACCGAGAATCTACAGGAAATGGGGAGCAATGAGCAGTTCTTC.